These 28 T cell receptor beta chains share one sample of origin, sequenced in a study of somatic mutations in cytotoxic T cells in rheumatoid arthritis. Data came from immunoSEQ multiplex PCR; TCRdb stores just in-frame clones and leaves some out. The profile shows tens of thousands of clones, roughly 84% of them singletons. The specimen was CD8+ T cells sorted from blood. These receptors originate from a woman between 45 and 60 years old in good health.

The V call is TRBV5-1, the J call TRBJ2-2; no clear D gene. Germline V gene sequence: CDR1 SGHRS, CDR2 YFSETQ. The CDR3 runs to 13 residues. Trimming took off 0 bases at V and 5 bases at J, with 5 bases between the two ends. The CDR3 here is CASSLVGTGELFF. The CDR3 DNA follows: TGCGCCAGCAGCTTGGTCGGGACCGGGGAGCTGTTTTTT. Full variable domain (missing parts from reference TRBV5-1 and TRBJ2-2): KAGVTQTPRYLIKTRGQQVTLSCSPISGHRSVSWYQQTPGQGLQFLFEYFSETQRNKGNFPGRFSGRQFSNSRSEMNVSTLELGDSALYLCASSLVGTGELFFGEGSRLTVL.

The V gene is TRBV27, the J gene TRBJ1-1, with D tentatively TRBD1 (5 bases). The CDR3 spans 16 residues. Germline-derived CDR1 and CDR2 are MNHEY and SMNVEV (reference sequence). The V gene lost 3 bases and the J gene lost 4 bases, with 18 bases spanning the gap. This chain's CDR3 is CASSFVGTGVGTEAFF. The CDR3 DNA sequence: TGTGCCAGCAGTTTTGTAGGGACGGGGGTGGGCACTGAAGCTTTCTTT.

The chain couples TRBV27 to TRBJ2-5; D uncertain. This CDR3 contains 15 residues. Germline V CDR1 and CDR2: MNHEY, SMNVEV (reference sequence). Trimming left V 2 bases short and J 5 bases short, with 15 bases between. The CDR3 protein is CASSLSRTLRETQYF. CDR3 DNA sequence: TGTGCCAGCAGTTTAAGTCGGACCCTCCGTGAGACCCAGTACTTC.

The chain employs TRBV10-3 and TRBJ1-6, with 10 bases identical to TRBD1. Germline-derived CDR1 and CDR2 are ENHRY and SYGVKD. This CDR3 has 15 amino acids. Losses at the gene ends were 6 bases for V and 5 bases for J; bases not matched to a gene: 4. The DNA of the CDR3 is TGTGCCATCAGCGCCGGGACAGGGGATAATTCACCCCTCCACTTT. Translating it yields CAISAGTGDNSPLHF.

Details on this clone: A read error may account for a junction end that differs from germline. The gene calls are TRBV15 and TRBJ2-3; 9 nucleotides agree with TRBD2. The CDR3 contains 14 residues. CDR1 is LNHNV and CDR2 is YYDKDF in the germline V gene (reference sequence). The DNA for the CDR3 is TGTGCCTCCAGGACTAGCGCGAACCCAGATACGCAGTATTTT. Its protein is CASRTSANPDTQYF.

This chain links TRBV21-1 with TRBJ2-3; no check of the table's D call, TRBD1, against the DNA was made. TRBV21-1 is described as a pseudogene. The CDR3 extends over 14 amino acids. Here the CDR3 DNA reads TGTGCCAGCAGCAAAGCACAGGGGGCAGATACGCAGTATTTT. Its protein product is CASSKAQGADTQYF.

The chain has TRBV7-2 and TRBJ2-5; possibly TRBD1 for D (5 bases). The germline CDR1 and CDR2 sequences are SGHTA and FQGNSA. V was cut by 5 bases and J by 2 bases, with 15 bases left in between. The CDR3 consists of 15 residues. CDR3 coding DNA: TGTGCCAGCAGCCCCCCTATGGGGCAGCAAGAGACCCAGTACTTC. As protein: CASSPPMGQQETQYF.

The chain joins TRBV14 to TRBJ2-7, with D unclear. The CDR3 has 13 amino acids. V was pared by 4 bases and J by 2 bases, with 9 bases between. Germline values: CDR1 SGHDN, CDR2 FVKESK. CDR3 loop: CASSLKRAYEQYF. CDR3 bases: TGTGCCAGCAGCCTCAAAAGGGCCTACGAGCAGTACTTC.

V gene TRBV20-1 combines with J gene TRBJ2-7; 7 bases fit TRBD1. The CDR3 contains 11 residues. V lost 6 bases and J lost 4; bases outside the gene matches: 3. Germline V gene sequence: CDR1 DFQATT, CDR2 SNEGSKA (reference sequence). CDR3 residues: CSAGTEYEQYV. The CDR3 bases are TGCAGTGCAGGGACAGAATACGAGCAGTACGTC.

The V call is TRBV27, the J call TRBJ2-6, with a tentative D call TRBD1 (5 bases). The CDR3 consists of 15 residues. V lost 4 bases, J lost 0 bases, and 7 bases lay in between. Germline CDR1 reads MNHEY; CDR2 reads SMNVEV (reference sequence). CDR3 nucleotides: TGTGCCAGCAGTTGGGGCAGCTCTGGGGCCAACGTCCTGACTTTC. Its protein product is CASSWGSSGANVLTF.

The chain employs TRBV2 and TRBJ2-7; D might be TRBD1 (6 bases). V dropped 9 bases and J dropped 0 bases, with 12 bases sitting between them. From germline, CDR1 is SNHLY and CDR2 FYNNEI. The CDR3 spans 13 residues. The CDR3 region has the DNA TGTGCCAGTGTCCGGGACATCTCCTACGAGCAGTACTTC. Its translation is CASVRDISYEQYF.

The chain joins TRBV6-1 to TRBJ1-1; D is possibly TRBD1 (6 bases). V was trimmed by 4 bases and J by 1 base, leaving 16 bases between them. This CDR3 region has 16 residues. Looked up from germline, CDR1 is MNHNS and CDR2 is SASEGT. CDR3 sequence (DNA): TGTGCCAGCAGTGCCCCCCCCTACAGGGCGAACACTGAAGCTTTCTTT. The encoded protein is CASSAPPYRANTEAFF.

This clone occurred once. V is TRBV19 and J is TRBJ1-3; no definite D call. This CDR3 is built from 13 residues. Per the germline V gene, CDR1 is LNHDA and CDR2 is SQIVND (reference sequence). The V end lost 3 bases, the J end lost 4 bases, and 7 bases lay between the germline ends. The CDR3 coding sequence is TGTGCCAGTAGTATCGCCGTGGGAAACACCATATATTTT. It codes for CASSIAVGNTIYF.

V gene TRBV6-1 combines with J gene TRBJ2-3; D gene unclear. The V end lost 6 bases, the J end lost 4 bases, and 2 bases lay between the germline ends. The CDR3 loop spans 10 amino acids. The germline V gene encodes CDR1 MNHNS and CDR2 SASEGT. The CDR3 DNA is TGTGCCAGCAGAGCAGATACGCAGTATTTT. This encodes CASRADTQYF.

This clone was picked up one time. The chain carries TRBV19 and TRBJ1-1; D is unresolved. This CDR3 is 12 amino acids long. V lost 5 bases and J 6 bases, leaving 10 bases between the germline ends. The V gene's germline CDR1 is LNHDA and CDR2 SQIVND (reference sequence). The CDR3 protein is CASSGADAEAFF. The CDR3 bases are TGTGCCAGTAGTGGCGCAGACGCTGAAGCTTTCTTT.

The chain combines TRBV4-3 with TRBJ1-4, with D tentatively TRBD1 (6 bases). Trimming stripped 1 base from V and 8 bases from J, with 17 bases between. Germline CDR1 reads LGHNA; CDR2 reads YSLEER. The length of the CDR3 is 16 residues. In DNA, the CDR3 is TGCGCCAGCAGCCAAGGGGATGGTGGGGGGGCCGAAAAACTGTTTTTT. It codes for CASSQGDGGGAEKLFF.

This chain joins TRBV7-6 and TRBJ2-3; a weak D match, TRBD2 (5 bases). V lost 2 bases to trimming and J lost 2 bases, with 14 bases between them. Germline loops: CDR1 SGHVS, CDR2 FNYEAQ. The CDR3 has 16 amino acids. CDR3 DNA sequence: TGTGCCAGCAGCTTAAATACGGGAAAAGCCACAGATACGCAGTATTTT. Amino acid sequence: CASSLNTGKATDTQYF. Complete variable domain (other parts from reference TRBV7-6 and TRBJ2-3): GAGVSQSPRYKVTKRGQDVALRCDPISGHVSLYWYRQALGQGPEFLTYFNYEAQQDKSGLPNDRFSAERPEGSISTLTIQRTEQRDSAMYRCASSLNTGKATDTQYFGPGTRLTVL.

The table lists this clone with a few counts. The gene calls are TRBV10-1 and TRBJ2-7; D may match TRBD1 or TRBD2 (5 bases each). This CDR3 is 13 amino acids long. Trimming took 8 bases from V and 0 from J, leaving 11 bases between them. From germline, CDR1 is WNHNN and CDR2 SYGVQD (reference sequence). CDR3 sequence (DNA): TGCGCCAGCGGGACGGGGCGCTCCTACGAGCAGTACTTC. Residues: CASGTGRSYEQYF.

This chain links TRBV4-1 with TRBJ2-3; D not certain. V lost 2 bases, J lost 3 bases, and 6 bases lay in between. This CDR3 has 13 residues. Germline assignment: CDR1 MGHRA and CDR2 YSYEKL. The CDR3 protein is CASSQTGTDTQYF. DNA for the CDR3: TGCGCCAGCAGCCAAACCGGGACAGATACGCAGTATTTT.

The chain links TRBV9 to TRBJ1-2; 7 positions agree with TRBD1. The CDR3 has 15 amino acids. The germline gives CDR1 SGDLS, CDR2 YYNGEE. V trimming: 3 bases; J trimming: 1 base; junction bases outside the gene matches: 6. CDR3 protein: CASSEGQIINYGYTF. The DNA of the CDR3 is TGTGCCAGCAGCGAGGGACAGATCATTAACTATGGCTACACCTTC.

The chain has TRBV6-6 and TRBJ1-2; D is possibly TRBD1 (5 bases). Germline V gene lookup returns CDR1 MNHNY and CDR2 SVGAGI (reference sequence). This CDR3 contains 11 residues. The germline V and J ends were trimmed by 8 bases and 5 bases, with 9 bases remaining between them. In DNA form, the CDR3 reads TGTGCCAGCCGGGACGCATATGGCTACACCTTC. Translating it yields CASRDAYGYTF.

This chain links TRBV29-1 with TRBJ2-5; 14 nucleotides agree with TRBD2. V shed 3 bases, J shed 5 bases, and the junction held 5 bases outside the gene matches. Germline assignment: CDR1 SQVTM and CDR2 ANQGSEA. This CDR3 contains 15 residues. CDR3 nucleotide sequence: TGCAGCGTTGATCCGACTAGCGGGGGGGCGGAGACCCAGTACTTC. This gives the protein CSVDPTSGGAETQYF. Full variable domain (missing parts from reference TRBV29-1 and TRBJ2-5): SAVISQKPSRDICQRGTSLTIQCQVDSQVTMMFWYRQQPGQSLTLIATANQGSEATYESGFVIDKFPISRPNLTFSTLTVSNMSPEDSSIYLCSVDPTSGGAETQYFGPGTRLLVL.

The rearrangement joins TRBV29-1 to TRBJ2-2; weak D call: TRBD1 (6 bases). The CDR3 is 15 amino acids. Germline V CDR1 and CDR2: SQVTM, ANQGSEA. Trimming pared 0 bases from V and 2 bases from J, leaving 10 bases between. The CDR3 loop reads CSVEDQGRNTGELFF. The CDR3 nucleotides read TGCAGCGTTGAAGATCAGGGGCGAAACACCGGGGAGCTGTTTTTT.

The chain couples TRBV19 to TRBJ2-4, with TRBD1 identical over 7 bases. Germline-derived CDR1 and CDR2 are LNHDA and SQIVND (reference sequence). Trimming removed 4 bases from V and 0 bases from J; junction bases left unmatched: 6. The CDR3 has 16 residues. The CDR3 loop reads CASSTNRGAAKNIQYF. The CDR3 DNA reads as TGTGCCAGTAGTACAAACAGGGGCGCAGCCAAAAACATTCAGTACTTC. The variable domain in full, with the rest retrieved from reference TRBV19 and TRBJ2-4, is DGGITQSPKYLFRKEGQNVTLSCEQNLNHDAMYWYRQDPGQGLRLIYYSQIVNDFQKGDIAEGYSVSREKKESFPLTVTSAQKNPTAFYLCASSTNRGAAKNIQYFGAGTRLSVL.

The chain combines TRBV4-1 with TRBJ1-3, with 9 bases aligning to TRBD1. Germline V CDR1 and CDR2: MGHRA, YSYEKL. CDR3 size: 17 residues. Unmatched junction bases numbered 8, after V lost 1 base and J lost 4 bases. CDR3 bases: TGCGCCAGCAGCCAAGGGGGACAGGGAGACCGCGGAAACACCATATATTTT. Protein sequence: CASSQGGQGDRGNTIYF.

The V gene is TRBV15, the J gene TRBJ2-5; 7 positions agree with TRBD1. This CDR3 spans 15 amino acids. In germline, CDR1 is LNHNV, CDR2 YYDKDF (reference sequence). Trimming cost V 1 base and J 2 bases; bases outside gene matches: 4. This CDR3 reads CATSRVPTGQETQYF. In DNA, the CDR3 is TGTGCCACCAGCAGAGTCCCGACAGGGCAAGAGACCCAGTACTTC.

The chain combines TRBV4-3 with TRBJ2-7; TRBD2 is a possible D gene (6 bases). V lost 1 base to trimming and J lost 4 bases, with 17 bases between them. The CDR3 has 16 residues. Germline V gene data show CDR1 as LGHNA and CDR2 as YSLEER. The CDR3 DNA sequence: TGCGCCAGCAGCCAAGCTTACCGGGGGAACGGATACGAGCAGTACTTC. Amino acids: CASSQAYRGNGYEQYF.

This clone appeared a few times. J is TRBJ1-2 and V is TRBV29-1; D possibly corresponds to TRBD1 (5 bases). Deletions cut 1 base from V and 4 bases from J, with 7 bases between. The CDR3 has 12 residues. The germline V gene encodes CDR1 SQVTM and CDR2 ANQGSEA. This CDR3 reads CSVEGGGYGYTF. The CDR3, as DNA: TGCAGCGTTGAAGGGGGCGGCTATGGCTACACCTTC.